This T cell receptor beta chain was obtained from a study of CD8 T cells in Susac syndrome. For the study at large: When blood was drawn, the patients with Susac syndrome were therapy-naive, on corticosteroids, or on intravenous immunoglobulin alone.

The authors carried out high-throughput sequencing of TCR beta. They applied it to CD8+ and CD4+ T cells obtained from blood. CDR3 length: 14 amino acids. V was clipped by 4 bases and J by 5 bases; unmatched bases: 8. Germline V gene sequence: CDR1 MNHEY, CDR2 SVGAGI. Random hexamers served to reverse transcribe roughly 0.45 to 1 ug RNA. TCRdb passed the immunoSEQ multiplex PCR reads through MiXCR, listing each CDR3 protein once. This table holds some 110,000 distinct CDR3 sequences, approximately 94% found once. The chain is built from TRBV6-5 and TRBJ2-7, with 7 bases fitting TRBD2. The sample consisted of CD8+ T cells from PBMCs. The origin of this receptor is a human donor with Susac syndrome. The CDR3, as DNA: TGTGCCAGCAGTTGGGGGGGTATCCTGAACGAGCAGTACTTC. Translating it yields CASSWGGILNEQYF.